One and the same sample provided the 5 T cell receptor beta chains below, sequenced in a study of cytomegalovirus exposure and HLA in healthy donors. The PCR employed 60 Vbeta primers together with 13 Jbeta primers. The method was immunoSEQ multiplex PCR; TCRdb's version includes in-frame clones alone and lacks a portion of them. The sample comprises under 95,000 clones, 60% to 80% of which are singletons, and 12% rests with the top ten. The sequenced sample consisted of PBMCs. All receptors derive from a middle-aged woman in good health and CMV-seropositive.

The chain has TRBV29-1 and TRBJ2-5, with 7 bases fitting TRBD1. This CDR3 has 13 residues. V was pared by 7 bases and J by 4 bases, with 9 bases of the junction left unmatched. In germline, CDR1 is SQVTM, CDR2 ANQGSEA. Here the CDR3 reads CSAPGTERETQYF. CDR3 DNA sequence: TGCAGCGCACCCGGGACAGAAAGAGAGACCCAGTACTTC.

In DNA form, the CDR3 reads TGTGCCAGTAGTGTTCGGTGGGGGGATACCGGGGAGCTGTTTTTT. Amino acid sequence: CASSVRWGDTGELFF. V usage is TRBV19 and J usage is TRBJ2-2, with D maybe TRBD2 (6 bases). There are 15 residues in the CDR3. Germline lookup yields CDR1 LNHDA and CDR2 SQIVND (reference sequence). Trimming took off 5 bases at V and 5 bases at J, with 15 bases between the two ends.

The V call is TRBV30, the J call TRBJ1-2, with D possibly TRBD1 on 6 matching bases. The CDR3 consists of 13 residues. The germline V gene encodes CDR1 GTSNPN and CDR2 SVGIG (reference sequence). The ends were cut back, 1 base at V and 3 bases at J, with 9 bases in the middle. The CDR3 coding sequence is TGTGCCTGGAGTGGGGACATCTACTATGGCTACACCTTC. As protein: CAWSGDIYYGYTF. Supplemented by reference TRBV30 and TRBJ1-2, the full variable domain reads SQTIHQWPATLVQPVGSPLSLECTVEGTSNPNLYWYRQAAGRGLQLLFYSVGIGQISSEVPQNLSASRPQDRQFILSSKKLLLSDSGFYLCAWSGDIYYGYTFGSGTRLTVV.

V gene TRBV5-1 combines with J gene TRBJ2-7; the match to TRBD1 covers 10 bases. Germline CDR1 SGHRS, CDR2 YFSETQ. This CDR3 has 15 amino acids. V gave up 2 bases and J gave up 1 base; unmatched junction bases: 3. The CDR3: CASSLGGQGSYEQYF. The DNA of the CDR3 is TGCGCCAGCAGCTTAGGGGGACAGGGGTCCTACGAGCAGTACTTC.

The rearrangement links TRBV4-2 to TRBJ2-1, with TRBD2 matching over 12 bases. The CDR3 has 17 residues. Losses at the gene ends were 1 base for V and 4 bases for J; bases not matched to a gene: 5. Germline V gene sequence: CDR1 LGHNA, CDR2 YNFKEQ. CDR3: CASSQVTSGGVYNEQFF. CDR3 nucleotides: TGTGCCAGCAGCCAAGTGACTAGCGGGGGTGTATACAATGAGCAGTTCTTC.